This T cell receptor beta chain is drawn from a study of CD8 T cells in Susac syndrome. RNA totalling roughly 0.45 to 1 ug underwent reverse transcription with random hexamers. TCRdb itself ran the immunoSEQ multiplex PCR reads through MiXCR, one entry per CDR3 protein. This table has about 140,000 distinct CDR3 sequences, 94% appearing once. The CDR3 is 15 residues long. The germline CDR1 and CDR2 sequences are LGHNA and YSLEER. Trimming pared 1 base from V and 2 bases from J, leaving 11 bases between. V usage is TRBV4-3 and J usage is TRBJ1-2; tentative D call: TRBD1 (5 bases). This TCR derives from a human donor in good health. Sequencing was done on a sample of CD8+ T cells from PBMCs. The CDR3 DNA sequence: TGCGCCAGCAGCCAAGTTTCCCGGGGGAACTATGGCTACACCTTC. Encoded protein: CASSQVSRGNYGYTF.